This T cell receptor (beta chain) was found in a study of blood T cells in healthy people across ages. Study at large: Template switching captured about one barcoded beta molecule per two T cells. Points from the study as a whole: Total diversity from one million sequenced T cells was likely underestimated.

A remark on this clonotype: Its antigen is currently unknown. Its ends do not fully match the called genes, so a read error is possible.

The CDR3 covers 15 residues. In germline, CDR1 is SGHRS, CDR2 YFSETQ. Through a sample-barcoded 5' primer and a J-beta primer mix, a second PCR was run for roughly 6 to 12 cycles. From the 5' RACE reads, TCRdb called clonotypes with MiXCR, one entry per CDR3 protein. The table shows about 780,000 distinct CDR3 sequences, with about 42% occurring only once. The receptor was derived from a man older than 75 in good health. Sequencing used blood. This chain uses TRBV5-1 with TRBJ2-5, with 7 bases matching TRBD1. The CDR3 reads CASSLDPGQQETQDF. The CDR3 bases are TGCGCCAGCAGCTTGGATCCGGGACAGCAAGAGACCCAGGACTTC.